This entry lists 15 T cell receptor beta chains sequenced from one sample in a study of T cell responses to AZD1222 COVID-19 vaccine. Sequencing was performed with immunoSEQ multiplex PCR; in TCRdb, only in-frame clones are kept and a portion is missing. The table has roughly 120,000 clones, 90% to 95% seen once. The specimen comprised peripheral blood, sampled on day 0 of AZD1222 vaccination. The receptors come from an adult in good health.

The V call is TRBV5-4, the J call TRBJ2-7; D not resolved. The ends were cut back, 2 bases at V and 5 bases at J, with 11 bases in the middle. Germline V CDR1 and CDR2: SGHNT, YYREEE (reference sequence). The CDR3 is 13 amino acids. CDR3 in amino acids: CASSFRQSDEQYF. Written as DNA, the CDR3 is TGTGCCAGCAGCTTCCGACAATCCGACGAGCAGTACTTC.

The table lists this clone with a count of one. CDR3 sequence reads: CASRKGRGTNYGYTF. CDR3 bases: TGTGCCAGCAGGAAGGGAAGGGGTACTAACTATGGCTACACCTTC. The chain has TRBV2 and TRBJ1-2; D may be TRBD1 (5 bases). The ends were cut back, 6 bases at V and 0 bases at J, with 14 bases in the middle. The germline gives CDR1 SNHLY, CDR2 FYNNEI. The length of the CDR3 is 15 residues.

The V and J genes are TRBV7-2 and TRBJ2-7; no definite D call. The CDR3 is 12 amino acids. CDR1 and CDR2 from the germline V gene are SGHTA and FQGNSA. V lost 5 bases and J lost 4, with 9 bases in between. The CDR3 region has the DNA TGTGCCAGCAGCCAGGTCGCATACGAGCAGTACTTC. This sequence encodes CASSQVAYEQYF.

The chain is built from TRBV6-5 and TRBJ1-6, with D tentatively TRBD1 (6 bases). This CDR3 is 13 amino acids long. Germline CDR1 is MNHEY and CDR2 is SVGAGI. V lost 6 bases to trimming and J lost 7 bases, with 10 bases between them. CDR3 DNA: TGTGCCAGCAGACAGGGAGGGAATTCACCCCTCCACTTT. Translation gives CASRQGGNSPLHF.

This clone showed up just once. The V call is TRBV18, the J call TRBJ2-5; D is perhaps TRBD2 (5 bases). This CDR3 comprises 15 residues. The germline gives CDR1 KGHSH, CDR2 LQKENI. V was cut by 6 bases and J by 0 bases, with 14 bases left in between. In DNA, the CDR3 is TGTGCCAGCTCGCCCGGAGGACGGAACCAAGAGACCCAGTACTTC. It yields the protein CASSPGGRNQETQYF.

V usage is TRBV5-1 and J usage is TRBJ1-4; D is perhaps TRBD1 (6 bases). The ends were cut back, 3 bases at V and 8 bases at J, with 11 bases in the middle. This CDR3 is built from 13 residues. CDR1 SGHRS and CDR2 YFSETQ come from the germline V gene. CDR3 DNA: TGCGCCAGCAGCTCGCGGCAGGGGGAAAAACTGTTTTTT. It yields the protein CASSSRQGEKLFF.

The chain recombines TRBV19 with TRBJ2-7; 10 nucleotides line up with TRBD2. V dropped 3 bases and J dropped 5; count of bases not matched to a gene: 7. This CDR3 spans 15 amino acids. The germline CDR1 and CDR2 sequences are LNHDA and SQIVND (reference sequence). For the CDR3, the DNA is TGTGCCAGTAGTATTTCTAGCGGGAGTCTCCACGAGCAGTACTTC. It yields the protein CASSISSGSLHEQYF.

V and J are TRBV7-9 and TRBJ2-3, with 8 bases aligning to TRBD1. The germline gives CDR1 SEHNR, CDR2 FQNEAQ (reference sequence). The CDR3 is made up of 15 amino acids. The V and J ends lost 5 bases and 0 bases, in that order; junction bases with no gene match: 4. In DNA form, the CDR3 reads TGTGCCAGCAGCCCCCGGACAGGGAGCACAGATACGCAGTATTTT. It translates to CASSPRTGSTDTQYF.

The J gene is TRBJ2-1, the V gene TRBV19, with D uncertain. The V end was cut by 3 bases, the J end by 1 base, with 10 bases between. The CDR3 totals 15 residues. Germline assignment: CDR1 LNHDA and CDR2 SQIVND (reference sequence). CDR3 region: CASSILSESYNEQFF. The CDR3 DNA is TGTGCCAGTAGTATTTTAAGTGAGTCCTACAATGAGCAGTTCTTC.

This clone has only one observation. This chain links TRBV24-1 with TRBJ2-1, with TRBD1 identical over 9 bases. V trimming: 4 bases; J trimming: 6 bases; junction bases outside the gene matches: 9. The CDR3 sequence is 16 residues long. The germline V gene has CDR1 KGHDR and CDR2 SFDVKD. CDR3 in amino acids: CATSDPGTGRSNEQFF. The CDR3 bases are TGTGCCACCAGTGACCCAGGGACAGGGAGGTCCAATGAGCAGTTCTTC.

The V gene is TRBV11-3, the J gene TRBJ2-3; 9 bases map to TRBD2. The CDR3 is made up of 16 amino acids. V shed 2 bases, J shed 2 bases, and the junction held 5 bases outside the gene matches. Germline assignment: CDR1 SGHNT and CDR2 YENEEA. The CDR3 DNA sequence: TGTGCCAGCAGCTTAATACTAGCGGGCCACACAGATACGCAGTATTTT. Translation gives CASSLILAGHTDTQYF.

This chain links TRBV4-3 with TRBJ2-5; TRBD1 aligns across 8 bases. The CDR3 is 15 amino acids. The V gene's germline CDR1 is LGHNA and CDR2 YSLEER. J was trimmed by 2 bases and V by 3 bases; bases with no gene match: 5. The DNA of the CDR3 is TGCGCCAGCAGCCAGGACAGGGCCTTTCAAGAGACCCAGTACTTC. This codes for CASSQDRAFQETQYF.

This clone was seen once. This chain links TRBV6-5 with TRBJ2-1; 8 nucleotides line up with TRBD2. Germline V gene lookup returns CDR1 MNHEY and CDR2 SVGAGI. There are 15 residues in the CDR3. After removal of 8 bases from V and 6 bases from J, the junction contained 12 bases not matched to a gene. Written as DNA, the CDR3 is TGTGCCAGCCACAAAGCGGGAGCATGGGGCAATGAGCAGTTCTTC. This encodes CASHKAGAWGNEQFF.

The chain couples TRBV25-1 to TRBJ1-2, with D possibly matching TRBD1 (6 bases). With 6 bases removed from V and 8 bases from J, the gap between germline ends came to 19 bases. CDR1 MGHDK and CDR2 SYGVNS come from the germline V gene. The CDR3 is 14 amino acids. CDR3 protein: CASSPGQLPRGYTF. CDR3 coding DNA: TGTGCCAGCAGCCCTGGACAGCTCCCGAGAGGCTACACCTTC.

V and J are TRBV5-1 and TRBJ2-7, with D unresolved. Deletions cut 3 bases from V and 2 bases from J, with 15 bases between. The CDR3 loop spans 15 amino acids. The germline CDR1 and CDR2 sequences are SGHRS and YFSETQ. The CDR3 bases are TGCGCCAGCAGCTCCCGGTCAAGAGAAGCCTACGAGCAGTACTTC. Protein: CASSSRSREAYEQYF.